This TCR beta chain stems from a study of blood T cell repertoires in COVID-19. Trimming shortened V by 2 bases and J by 1 base, and 12 bases separated the two germline ends. Per the germline V gene, CDR1 is SGDLS and CDR2 is YYNGEE. The CDR3 has 15 residues. Sequencing used immunoSEQ multiplex PCR; TCRdb keeps in-frame clones, though not all of them. The table lists some 200,000 clones, approximately 83% of them singletons. The specimen was peripheral blood. V and J are TRBV9 and TRBJ1-1; no clear D gene. The TCR originated in a human donor with acute or convalescent COVID-19. The donor label of this sample is uncertain. Here the CDR3 reads CASSVSTGGNTEAFF. The CDR3 DNA reads as TGTGCCAGCAGCGTCTCGACGGGAGGGAACACTGAAGCTTTCTTT. The complete variable domain, with remaining parts taken from reference TRBV9 and TRBJ1-1, reads DSGVTQTPKHLITATGQRVTLRCSPRSGDLSVYWYQQSLDQGLQFLIQYYNGEERAKGNILERFSAQQFPDLHSELNLSSLELGDSALYFCASSVSTGGNTEAFFGQGTRLTVV.